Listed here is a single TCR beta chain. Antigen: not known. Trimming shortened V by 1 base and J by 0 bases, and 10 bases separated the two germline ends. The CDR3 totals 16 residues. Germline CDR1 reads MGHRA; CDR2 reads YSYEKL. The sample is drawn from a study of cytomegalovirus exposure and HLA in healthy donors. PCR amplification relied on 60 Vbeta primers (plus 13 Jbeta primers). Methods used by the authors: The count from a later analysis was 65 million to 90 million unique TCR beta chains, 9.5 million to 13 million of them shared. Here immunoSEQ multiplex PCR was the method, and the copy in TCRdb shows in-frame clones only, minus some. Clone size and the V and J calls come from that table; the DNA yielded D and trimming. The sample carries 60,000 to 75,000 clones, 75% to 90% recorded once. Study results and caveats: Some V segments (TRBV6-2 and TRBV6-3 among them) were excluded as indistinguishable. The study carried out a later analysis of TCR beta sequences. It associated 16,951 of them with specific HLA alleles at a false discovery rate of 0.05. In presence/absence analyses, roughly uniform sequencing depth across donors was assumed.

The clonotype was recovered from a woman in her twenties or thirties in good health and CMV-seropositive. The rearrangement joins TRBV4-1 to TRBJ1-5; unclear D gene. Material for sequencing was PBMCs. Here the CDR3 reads CASSQVELISNQPQHF. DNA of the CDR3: TGCGCCAGCAGCCAAGTAGAACTTATTAGCAATCAGCCCCAGCATTTT.